The TCR beta chain under discussion was sequenced for a study of blood T cells in healthy people across ages. It was with a sample-barcoded 5' primer and a J-beta primer mix that a second PCR of roughly 7 to 12 cycles was run. TCRdb independently ran MiXCR on the 5' RACE reads; one entry per CDR3 protein. The repertoire holds 500,000 to 550,000 distinct CDR3 sequences, with about 25% as singletons. The J segment lost 4 bases and the V segment lost 6 bases, leaving 9 bases of the junction unmatched. The CDR3 length is 16 residues. This clonotype was counted between two and nine times. This same sample was also part of a study on T cells of mothers and their children. In that study: Donation came from three healthy Caucasian mothers together with their six children. Slightly higher but non-significant overlap marked related mother-child pairs versus unrelated pairs.

V gene TRBV12-3 or TRBV12-4 combines with J gene TRBJ2-4, with 10 positions matching TRBD1. The TCR originated in a boy younger than 18 in good health. Material for sequencing was blood. CDR3 sequence (DNA): TGTGCCAGCAGCTACGGGACAGGGGAAGGAAAAAACATTCAGTACTTC. Translation: CASSYGTGEGKNIQYF.